Below, 16 T cell receptor beta chains from the same sample are listed, as sequenced in a study of blood T cell repertoires in COVID-19. Clones were read by immunoSEQ multiplex PCR, and TCRdb kept only the in-frame ones, dropping some. The sample carries 300,000 or so clones, more than 75% recorded once. The sequenced material came from PBMCs or T cells enriched from blood (not recorded which). Receptors originate from a woman in her 30s who had recovered from COVID-19.

This chain joins TRBV7-8 and TRBJ1-6; TRBD1 matches at 9 bases. V trimming: 5 bases; J trimming: 2 bases; junction bases outside the gene matches: 7. This CDR3 has 17 residues. Germline V gene data show CDR1 as SGHVS and CDR2 as FQNEAQ. CDR3 DNA sequence: TGTGCCAGCAGCAGAGGACAGGGGAGGGCCTATAATTCACCCCTCCACTTT. Translating it yields CASSRGQGRAYNSPLHF.

The chain has TRBV28 and TRBJ2-1, with D possibly being TRBD1 (5 bases). CDR1 and CDR2 (germline): MDHEN, SYDVKM. Trimming removed 2 bases at V and 0 bases at J, with 11 bases between. The CDR3 extends over 16 amino acids. The CDR3 sequence: CASSLTDSPSYNEQFF. CDR3 nucleotides: TGTGCCAGCAGTTTAACAGACAGTCCCTCCTACAATGAGCAGTTCTTC.

In this sample, this clone turned up a few times. The rearrangement joins TRBV7-2 to TRBJ1-2; no reliable D call. The V gene's germline CDR1 is SGHTA and CDR2 FQGNSA. The CDR3 runs 14 residues. V lost 2 bases to trimming and J lost 8 bases, with 15 bases between them. DNA for the CDR3: TGTGCCAGCAGCTTAATGGCAGGCCCCAGCGGCTACACCTTC. This sequence encodes CASSLMAGPSGYTF.

The chain is built from TRBV5-8 and TRBJ1-1, with 9 bases lining up with TRBD1. This CDR3 comprises 14 residues. Losses at the gene ends were 4 bases for V and 5 bases for J; bases not matched to a gene: 6. Germline V CDR1 and CDR2: SGHTS, YDEGEE. Here the CDR3 reads CASSAGQGGTEAFF. The CDR3 DNA is TGTGCCAGCAGCGCGGGACAGGGTGGGACTGAAGCTTTCTTT.

The chain links TRBV6-5 to TRBJ1-5; weak D call: TRBD1 (6 bases). The ends were cut back, 9 bases at V and 4 bases at J, with 10 bases in the middle. The CDR3 is 12 amino acids. The V gene's germline CDR1 is MNHEY and CDR2 SVGAGI. This chain's CDR3 is CASEQGNQPQHF. The CDR3 region has the DNA TGTGCCAGTGAGCAGGGGAATCAGCCCCAGCATTTT.

The chain employs TRBV10-3 and TRBJ1-1; TRBD1 agrees at 9 bases. V lost 6 bases, J lost 6 bases, and 8 bases stayed unmatched. Germline-derived CDR1 and CDR2 are ENHRY and SYGVKD. CDR3 size: 14 residues. CDR3: CAISPGQGGAEAFF. CDR3 nucleotide sequence: TGTGCCATCAGCCCGGGACAGGGAGGCGCTGAAGCTTTCTTT.

The chain joins TRBV4-3 to TRBJ1-2; D gene uncertain. CDR3 length equals 15 residues. Per germline, CDR1 LGHNA and CDR2 YSLEER. Between the trimmed V and J ends, which lost 1 base and 4 bases, there was a span of 13 bases. Written as DNA, the CDR3 is TGCGCCAGCAGCCAAGGGATTACGGGAATCTATGGCTACACCTTC. Translation gives CASSQGITGIYGYTF.

This chain uses TRBV6-1 with TRBJ2-1; 9 bases map to TRBD2. Germline V gene data show CDR1 as MNHNS and CDR2 as SASEGT. V shed 3 bases and J 8 bases; nucleotides not matched to a gene: 11. The CDR3 contains 16 residues. CDR3 in amino acids: CASSDPAGGGLDEQFF. The CDR3 DNA reads TGTGCCAGCAGTGACCCAGCGGGGGGAGGGTTGGATGAGCAGTTCTTC.

The chain joins TRBV2 to TRBJ1-6, with 8 bases that match TRBD1. J lost 10 bases, V lost 6 bases, and 11 bases had no gene match. The CDR3 sequence is 15 residues long. CDR1 is SNHLY, CDR2 FYNNEI, per germline. Here the CDR3 reads CASRKPGQGASPLHF. DNA for the CDR3: TGTGCCAGCAGGAAGCCGGGCCAGGGGGCCTCACCCCTCCACTTT. The variable domain in full, with the rest retrieved from reference TRBV2 and TRBJ1-6, is EPEVTQTPSHQVTQMGQEVILRCVPISNHLYFYWYRQILGQKVEFLVSFYNNEISEKSEIFDDQFSVERPDGSNFTLKIRSTKLEDSAMYFCASRKPGQGASPLHFGNGTRLTVT.

The chain employs TRBV5-4 and TRBJ2-3, with 7 bases matching TRBD1. Unmatched junction bases numbered 2, after V lost 6 bases and J lost 4 bases. The CDR3 is made up of 12 amino acids. Germline lookup yields CDR1 SGHNT and CDR2 YYREEE (reference sequence). The CDR3, as DNA: TGTGCCAGCACCCAGGGGGCAGATACGCAGTATTTT. Translated, it gives CASTQGADTQYF.

This chain uses TRBV28 with TRBJ1-5; no clear D gene. This CDR3 is built from 16 residues. V was trimmed by 2 bases and J by 5 bases, leaving 16 bases between them. Germline V lookup: CDR1 MDHEN, CDR2 SYDVKM. The CDR3 here is CASSLMWRAGHQPQHF. DNA for the CDR3: TGTGCCAGCAGTTTAATGTGGAGGGCCGGGCATCAGCCCCAGCATTTT.

The chain is built from TRBV7-6 and TRBJ1-6; the D gene is possibly TRBD1 (6 bases). Germline V lookup: CDR1 SGHVS, CDR2 FNYEAQ. Trimming stripped 5 bases from V and 8 bases from J, with 25 bases between. The CDR3 runs to 18 residues. The chain's CDR3 is CASSAVQSNRVGDSPLHF. DNA for the CDR3: TGTGCCAGCAGCGCCGTACAGAGTAACAGGGTTGGGGATTCACCCCTCCACTTT. Looking up the rest from reference TRBV7-6 and TRBJ1-6 gives the full variable domain: GAGVSQSPRYKVTKRGQDVALRCDPISGHVSLYWYRQALGQGPEFLTYFNYEAQQDKSGLPNDRFSAERPEGSISTLTIQRTEQRDSAMYRCASSAVQSNRVGDSPLHFGNGTRLTVT.

This rearrangement joins TRBV25-1 to TRBJ1-6, with D possibly TRBD1 on 6 matching bases. The germline V gene encodes CDR1 MGHDK and CDR2 SYGVNS. The CDR3 loop spans 15 amino acids. With 7 bases removed from V and 1 base from J, the gap between germline ends came to 11 bases. This chain's CDR3 is CASKPTGSYNSPLHF. CDR3 coding DNA: TGTGCCAGCAAACCCACAGGGTCCTATAATTCACCCCTCCACTTT.

The chain carries TRBV5-8 and TRBJ1-1, with TRBD1 as a possible D gene (5 bases). CDR1 and CDR2 (germline): SGHTS, YDEGEE. Trimming cost V 0 bases and J 4 bases, with 13 bases left between them. The CDR3 contains 15 residues. DNA of the CDR3: TGTGCCAGCAGCTTGGTATCAGGGCTTCCCACTGAAGCTTTCTTT. Amino acid sequence: CASSLVSGLPTEAFF.

The chain is built from TRBV2 and TRBJ1-1; no clear D gene. This CDR3 is built from 14 residues. CDR1 SNHLY and CDR2 FYNNEI come from the germline V gene. Trimming shortened V by 8 bases and J by 4 bases, and 17 bases separated the two germline ends. This chain's CDR3 is CASPPGEGFTEAFF. CDR3 nucleotides: TGTGCCAGCCCCCCCGGGGAGGGATTCACTGAAGCTTTCTTT.

The chain joins TRBV30 to TRBJ1-4; TRBD1 matches 9 bases. The trim removed 1 base at V and 6 bases at J, leaving 6 bases unmatched. Germline values: CDR1 GTSNPN, CDR2 SVGIG (reference sequence). The CDR3 runs to 15 residues. The CDR3 bases are TGTGCCTGGAGTGGTCACAGGGGGCTATATGAAAAACTGTTTTTT. This translates into CAWSGHRGLYEKLFF.